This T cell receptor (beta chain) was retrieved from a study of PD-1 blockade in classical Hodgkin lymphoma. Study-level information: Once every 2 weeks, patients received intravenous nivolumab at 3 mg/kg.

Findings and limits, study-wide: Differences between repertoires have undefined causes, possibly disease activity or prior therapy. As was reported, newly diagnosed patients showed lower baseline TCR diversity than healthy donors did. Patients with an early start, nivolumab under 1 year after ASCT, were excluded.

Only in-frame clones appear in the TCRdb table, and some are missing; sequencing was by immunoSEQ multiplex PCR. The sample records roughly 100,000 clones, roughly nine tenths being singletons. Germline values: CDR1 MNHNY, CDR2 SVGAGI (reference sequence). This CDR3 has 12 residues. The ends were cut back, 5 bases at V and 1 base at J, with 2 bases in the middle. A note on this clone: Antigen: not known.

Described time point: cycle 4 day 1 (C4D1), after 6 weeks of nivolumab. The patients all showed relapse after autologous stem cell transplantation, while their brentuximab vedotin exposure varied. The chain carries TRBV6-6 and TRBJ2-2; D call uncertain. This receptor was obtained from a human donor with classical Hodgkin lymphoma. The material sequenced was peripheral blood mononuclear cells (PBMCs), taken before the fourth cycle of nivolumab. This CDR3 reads CASSQNTGELFF. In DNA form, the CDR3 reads TGTGCCAGCAGTCAGAACACCGGGGAGCTGTTTTTT.